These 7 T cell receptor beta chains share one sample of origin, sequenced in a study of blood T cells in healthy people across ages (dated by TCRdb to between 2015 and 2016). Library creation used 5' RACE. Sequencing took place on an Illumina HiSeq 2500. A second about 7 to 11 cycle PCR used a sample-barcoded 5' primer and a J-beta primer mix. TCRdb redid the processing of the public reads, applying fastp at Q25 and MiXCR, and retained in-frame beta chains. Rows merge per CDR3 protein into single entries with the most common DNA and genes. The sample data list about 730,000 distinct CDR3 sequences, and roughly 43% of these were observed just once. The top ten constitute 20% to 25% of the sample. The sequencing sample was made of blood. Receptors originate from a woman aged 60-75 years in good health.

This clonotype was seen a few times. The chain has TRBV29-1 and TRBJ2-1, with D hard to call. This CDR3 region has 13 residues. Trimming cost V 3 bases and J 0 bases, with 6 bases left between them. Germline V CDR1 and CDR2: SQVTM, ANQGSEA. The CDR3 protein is CSVDSNSYNEQFF. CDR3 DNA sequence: TGCAGCGTTGACAGTAACTCCTACAATGAGCAGTTCTTC.

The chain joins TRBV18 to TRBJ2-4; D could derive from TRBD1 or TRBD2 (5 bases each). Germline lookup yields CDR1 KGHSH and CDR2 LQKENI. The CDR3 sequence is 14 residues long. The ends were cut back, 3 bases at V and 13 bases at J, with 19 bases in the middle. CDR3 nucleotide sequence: TGTGCCAGCTCACCGACCTCGGGGCAAGTAAGGCAGTACTTC. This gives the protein CASSPTSGQVRQYF.

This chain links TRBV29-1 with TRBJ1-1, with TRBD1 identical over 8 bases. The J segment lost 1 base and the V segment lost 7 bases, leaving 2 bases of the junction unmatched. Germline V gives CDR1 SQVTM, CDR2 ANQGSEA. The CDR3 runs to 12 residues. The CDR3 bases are TGCAGCGCGGGACAGGCGAACACTGAAGCTTTCTTT. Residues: CSAGQANTEAFF.

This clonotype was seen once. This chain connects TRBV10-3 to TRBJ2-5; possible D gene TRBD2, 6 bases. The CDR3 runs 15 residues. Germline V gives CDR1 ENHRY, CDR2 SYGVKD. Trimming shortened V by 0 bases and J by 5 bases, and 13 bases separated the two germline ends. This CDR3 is CAISESGRGGETQYF. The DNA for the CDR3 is TGTGCCATCAGTGAGTCGGGTAGGGGAGGCGAGACCCAGTACTTC.

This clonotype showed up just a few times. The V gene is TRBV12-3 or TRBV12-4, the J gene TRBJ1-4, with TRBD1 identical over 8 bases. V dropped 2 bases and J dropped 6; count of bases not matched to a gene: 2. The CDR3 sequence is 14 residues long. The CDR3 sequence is CASSLTTGDEKLFF. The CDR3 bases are TGTGCCAGCAGTTTAACGACAGGGGATGAAAAACTGTTTTTT.

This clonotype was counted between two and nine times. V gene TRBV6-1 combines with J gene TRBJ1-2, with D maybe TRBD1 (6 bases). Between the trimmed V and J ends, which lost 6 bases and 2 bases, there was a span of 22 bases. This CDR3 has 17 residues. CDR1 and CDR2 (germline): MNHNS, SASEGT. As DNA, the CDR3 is TGTGCCAGCAGGAGTCGGGAAACAGGGAGAAAGAACTATGGCTACACCTTC. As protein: CASRSRETGRKNYGYTF.

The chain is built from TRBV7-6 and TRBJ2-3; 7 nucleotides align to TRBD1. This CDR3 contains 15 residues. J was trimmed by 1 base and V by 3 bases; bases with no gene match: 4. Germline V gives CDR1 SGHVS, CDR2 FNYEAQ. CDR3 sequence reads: CASSLTGQRTDTQYF. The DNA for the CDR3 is TGTGCCAGCAGCTTGACAGGGCAACGCACAGATACGCAGTATTTT.